Detailed here is one T cell receptor (beta chain). This may come from a read error, since a much larger clone is one base off. This entry belongs to a study of HIV-infected patients and healthy controls. All unsorted peripheral T cells were captured because whole blood was used without fractionation. Reverse transcription used around 540 ng RNA and constant-region primers for alpha and beta. Using multiplexing indices, alpha and beta chain libraries were generated apart by chain-specific third strand synthesis. TCRdb processed the 5' RACE reads anew with MiXCR; each CDR3 protein has one entry. The data hold 15,000 to 20,000 distinct CDR3 sequences, with roughly a tenth observed a single time. Sequencing used blood. The TCR was taken from an adult in good health.

The CDR3 DNA reads TGTGCCAGCAGTTTATCGTGGGGGGGCCAGCCCCAGCATTTT. The encoded protein is CASSLSWGGQPQHF. The gene calls are TRBV27 and TRBJ1-5; a weak D match, TRBD1 (6 bases). Germline V gene lookup returns CDR1 MNHEY and CDR2 SMNVEV (reference sequence). With 0 bases removed from V and 7 bases from J, the gap between germline ends came to 10 bases. This CDR3 has 14 amino acids.